This T cell receptor (beta chain) stems from a study of blood T cell repertoires in COVID-19. On the study more broadly: The United States, Italy and Spain supplied acute and convalescent COVID-19 samples. Sources were T cells, B-cell-depleted T cells, or PBMCs; the material itself was cDNA or gDNA.

This CDR3 spans 16 amino acids. The germline V gene has CDR1 WSHSY and CDR2 SAAADI. V was pared by 7 bases and J by 2 bases, with 10 bases of the junction left unmatched. Authors' methods: Nucleated cell number was recorded as an estimate derived from reference gene primer amplification. Using immunoSEQ multiplex PCR, the repertoire was profiled, and TCRdb retains in-frame clones only, with some absent. V and J calls and clone size follow that table, whereas D and trimming were derived from the DNA. The table records over 200,000 clones, about 90% of them present only once. This clonotype originated in a woman aged 55-69 years with acute or convalescent COVID-19. Material for sequencing was peripheral blood. The chain recombines TRBV10-2 with TRBJ2-2, with 7 bases lining up with TRBD1. The CDR3 spells CASTLSWDSNTGELFF. For the CDR3, the DNA is TGCGCCAGCACCTTAAGCTGGGACAGTAACACCGGGGAGCTGTTTTTT.